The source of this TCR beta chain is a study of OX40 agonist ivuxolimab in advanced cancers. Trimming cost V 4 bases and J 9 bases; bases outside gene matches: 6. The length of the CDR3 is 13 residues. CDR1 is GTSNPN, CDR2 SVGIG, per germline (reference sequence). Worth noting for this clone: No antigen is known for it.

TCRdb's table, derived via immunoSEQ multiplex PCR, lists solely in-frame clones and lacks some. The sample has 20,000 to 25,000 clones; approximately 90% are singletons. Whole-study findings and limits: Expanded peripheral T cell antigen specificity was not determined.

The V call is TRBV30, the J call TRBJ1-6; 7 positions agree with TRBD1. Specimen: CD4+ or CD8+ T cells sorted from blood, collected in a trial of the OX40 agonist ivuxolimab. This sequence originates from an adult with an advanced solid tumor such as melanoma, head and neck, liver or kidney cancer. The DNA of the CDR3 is TGTGCCTGGACGGGACAGTCCCTTTCACCCCTCCACTTT. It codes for CAWTGQSLSPLHF.